This passage covers 28 T cell receptor beta chains from one sample sequenced in a study of T cell clonality in common variable immunodeficiency. Regarding the study as a whole: Common variable immunodeficiency TCR beta sequences reportedly had fewer deletions and N-nucleotide insertions.

Profiled with immunoSEQ multiplex PCR; TCRdb holds only in-frame clones, not every one. There are fewer than 30,000 clones in the sample, none observed a single time. These TCRs' antigens remain unknown. The sample taken for sequencing was peripheral blood mononuclear cells. Receptors originate from a human donor with common variable immunodeficiency.

A word on this clone: With the read ending 3 residues before the CDR3 end, the germline J gene is used to fill in that end. The chain has TRBV30 and TRBJ2-7; D not resolved. Trimming removed 2 bases from V and 0 bases from J, with 8 bases in between. This CDR3 region has 13 residues. The germline V gene encodes CDR1 GTSNPN and CDR2 SVGIG (reference sequence). CDR3 bases read: TGTGCCTGGAGTCACAGTAACTCCTACGAG. The encoded protein is CAWSHSNSYE. The whole CDR3 protein reads CAWSHSNSYEQYF.

The sample holds a few counts of this clone. The DNA ends 3 residues before the CDR3 does, and the rest of the CDR3 is filled in from the germline J gene. V gene TRBV30 combines with J gene TRBJ2-7; D remains unclear. Germline V gives CDR1 GTSNPN, CDR2 SVGIG (reference sequence). The V and J ends lost 1 base and 2 bases respectively, with 3 bases between them. The length of the CDR3 is 11 residues. The part of the CDR3 DNA that was read is TGTGCCTGGAGTGCAACCTACGAG. Amino acid sequence: CAWSATYE. The full CDR3 is CAWSATYEQYF.

Comments on this clone: An end of the junction does not agree with germline; a read error may underlie this. Read data end 3 residues before the CDR3 end; the end is taken from the germline J gene. The chain is built from TRBV19 and TRBJ2-2, with unresolved D. CDR3 length: 12 residues. Germline V gene data show CDR1 as LNHDA and CDR2 as SQIVND (reference sequence). The DNA read from the CDR3 is TGTGCCAGTAGTCAATACACCGTGGAG. Its protein is CASSQYTVE. The whole CDR3 region reads CASSQYTVELFF.

This clone was seen only a few times. The CDR3 DNA, read in part, is TGTGCCAGCCTGGACCGGGCGACAGTCACCGGGGAG. This codes for CASLDRATVTGE. The entire CDR3 is CASLDRATVTGELFF. The chain couples TRBV2 to TRBJ2-2; a possible D gene is TRBD1 (5 bases). The CDR3 is cut off 3 residues early in the read; its end comes from the germline J gene. Trimming cost V 8 bases and J 4 bases, with 17 bases left between them. CDR3 size: 15 residues. Germline V CDR1 and CDR2: SNHLY, FYNNEI.

About this clone itself: The sequence runs out 3 residues before the end of the CDR3; the remainder is reconstructed from the germline J gene. This chain uses TRBV19 with TRBJ2-2, with D possibly matching TRBD1 (5 bases). V was trimmed by 5 bases and J by 2 bases, leaving 12 bases between them. This CDR3 has 15 amino acids. Germline lookup yields CDR1 LNHDA and CDR2 SQIVND (reference sequence). The CDR3 sequence is CASSQTDANTGELFF. CDR3 DNA (partial): TGTGCCAGTAGTCAGACAGACGCCAACACCGGGGAG.

This clone was observed at least ten times. The read stops 3 residues short of the end of the CDR3; the missing end is completed from the germline J gene. The chain has TRBV2 and TRBJ2-3, with D perhaps TRBD1 (6 bases). Germline CDR1 is SNHLY and CDR2 is FYNNEI. The ends were cut back, 2 bases at V and 0 bases at J, with 9 bases in the middle. The length of the CDR3 is 15 residues. The chain's CDR3 is CASSETGISTDTQYF. The part of the CDR3 DNA that was read is TGTGCCAGCAGTGAAACAGGGATAAGCACAGATACG.

This clone was detected many times. Sequencing ends 3 residues short of the CDR3 end; the germline J gene provides the rest. The chain links TRBV20-1 to TRBJ2-7, with 14 bases lining up with TRBD2. CDR3 size: 13 residues. V dropped 5 bases and J dropped 3; count of bases not matched to a gene: 0. Germline V lookup: CDR1 DFQATT, CDR2 SNEGSKA (reference sequence). CDR3 loop: CSAGLAGGYEQYF. Partial CDR3 DNA: TGCAGTGCTGGACTAGCGGGAGGCTACGAG.

This clone was counted ten times or more. The read ends 3 residues shy of where the CDR3 ends; the end is completed using the germline J gene. This chain links TRBV5-1 with TRBJ2-3; the D gene is possibly TRBD1 (7 bases). Trimming removed 5 bases at V and 2 bases at J, with 15 bases between. Germline values: CDR1 SGHRS, CDR2 YFSETQ. The CDR3 is 15 amino acids. The CDR3 spells CASREGTVYTDTQYF. The sequenced CDR3 bases are TGCGCCAGCAGGGAGGGGACAGTATACACAGATACG. The entire variable domain, with the rest obtained from reference TRBV5-1 and TRBJ2-3, is as follows: KAGVTQTPRYLIKTRGQQVTLSCSPISGHRSVSWYQQTPGQGLQFLFEYFSETQRNKGNFPGRFSGRQFSNSRSEMNVSTLELGDSALYLCASREGTVYTDTQYFGPGTRLTVL.

This clone was seen ten or more times. The sequenced fragment ends 3 residues before the CDR3 boundary, so the rest is inferred from the germline J gene. The rearrangement joins TRBV6-4 to TRBJ2-2; no firm D call. This CDR3 spans 14 amino acids. The germline V and J ends were trimmed by 3 bases and 4 bases, with 9 bases remaining between them. Germline CDR1 is MRHNA and CDR2 is SNTAGT. Incomplete CDR3 DNA: TGTGCCAGCAGTGAGGCCCCGGGCACCGGGGAG. It encodes CASSEAPGTGE. The CDR3 in its entirety is CASSEAPGTGELFF.

As to this clone: The DNA ends 3 residues before the CDR3 does, and the rest of the CDR3 is filled in from the germline J gene. The chain links TRBV6-4 to TRBJ2-1; 8 bases fit TRBD2. The V and J ends lost 7 bases and 7 bases, in that order; junction bases with no gene match: 15. The CDR3 runs 16 residues. Germline V lookup: CDR1 MRHNA, CDR2 SNTAGT. Partial CDR3 DNA: TGTGCCAGCAAGGATCCCCGCGGGACTAGTGCTAATGAG. This translates into CASKDPRGTSANE. The complete CDR3 sequence is CASKDPRGTSANEQFF.

This clone was counted at least ten times. From the germline J gene comes the end of the CDR3, since the read stops 3 residues before it. This chain joins TRBV5-1 and TRBJ2-3; perhaps TRBD1 as D (5 bases). The CDR3 is 14 residues long. Trimming took off 0 bases at V and 4 bases at J, with 9 bases between the two ends. Germline V gene data show CDR1 as SGHRS and CDR2 as YFSETQ. Partial CDR3 DNA: TGCGCCAGCAGCTTGGGAAGGGGCGCAGATACG. Translation gives CASSLGRGADT. The CDR3 reads in full as CASSLGRGADTQYF.

This clone was picked up many times. The CDR3 end lies 3 residues beyond the end of the read and is filled in from the germline J gene. The chain joins TRBV20-1 to TRBJ2-7; no reliable D call. This CDR3 comprises 15 residues. The germline gives CDR1 DFQATT, CDR2 SNEGSKA (reference sequence). The V gene lost 0 bases and the J gene lost 2 bases, with 14 bases spanning the gap. Incomplete CDR3 DNA: TGCAGTGCTAGAGACCCCCGACTTACCACCTACGAG. This sequence encodes CSARDPRLTTYE. The CDR3 reads in full as CSARDPRLTTYEQYF.

This clone was observed a few times. CDR3 DNA, as far as it was read: TGTGCCAGTAGTCAACAGTACTCCTATAATTCACCC. It codes for CASSQQYSYNSP. The full CDR3 protein is CASSQQYSYNSPLHF. This chain connects TRBV19 to TRBJ1-6, with D hard to call. The DNA ends 3 residues before the CDR3 does, and the rest of the CDR3 is filled in from the germline J gene. This CDR3 is 15 amino acids long. CDR1 LNHDA and CDR2 SQIVND come from the germline V gene (reference sequence). The ends were cut back, 5 bases at V and 0 bases at J, with 8 bases in the middle.

This clone has a count of ten or more. The read terminates 3 residues ahead of where the CDR3 ends, so the germline J gene completes it. The gene calls are TRBV5-1 and TRBJ1-1, with TRBD1 identical over 8 bases. Per the germline V gene, CDR1 is SGHRS and CDR2 is YFSETQ. This CDR3 has 14 amino acids. V was pared by 4 bases and J by 4 bases, with 6 bases of the junction left unmatched. CDR3 bases read: TGCGCCAGCAGCCTAGACAGGGGAGGCACTGAA. Translating gives CASSLDRGGTE. The entire CDR3 protein reads CASSLDRGGTEAFF.

The table lists this clone with a few counts. The CDR3 end falls 3 residues outside the read, so it is completed with the germline J gene. This rearrangement joins TRBV6-2 or TRBV6-3 to TRBJ1-1; TRBD1 is a possible D gene (5 bases). Trimming shortened V by 6 bases and J by 3 bases, and 14 bases separated the two germline ends. In germline, CDR1 is MNHEY, CDR2 SVGEGT. The CDR3 loop spans 14 amino acids. The sequenced CDR3 bases are TGTGCCAGCAGAAGAGCGGGGCAACACACTGAA. It codes for CASRRAGQHTE. The entire CDR3 sequence reads CASRRAGQHTEAFF.

This clone was observed many times. The covered CDR3 bases are TGTGCCAGCACCTTTCAGGGAGCTAACTATGGC. Its translation is CASTFQGANYG. The full CDR3 reads CASTFQGANYGYTF. V gene TRBV7-9 combines with J gene TRBJ1-2, with D maybe TRBD1 (5 bases). The read falls 3 residues short of the CDR3 end, and the missing part is taken from the germline J gene. V shed 7 bases and J shed 0 bases, with 12 bases lying between them. Germline V gene lookup returns CDR1 SEHNR and CDR2 FQNEAQ (reference sequence). This CDR3 is 14 amino acids long.

Only a few counts were recorded for this clone. The sequenced CDR3 bases are TGTGCCAGCCAGAAGACTAGCGGGATCAATGAG. It encodes CASQKTSGINE. The entire CDR3 protein reads CASQKTSGINEQFF. This chain joins TRBV2 and TRBJ2-1, with TRBD2 identical over 11 bases. The CDR3 goes on 3 residues after the read ends, and that part is filled in from the germline J gene. The CDR3 sequence is 14 residues long. Germline lookup yields CDR1 SNHLY and CDR2 FYNNEI. With V trimmed by 8 bases and J by 6 bases, 6 bases remained unmatched.

This clone was found a few times. The read finishes 3 residues shy of the CDR3 end, and the germline J gene is used to complete it. The chain is built from TRBV5-5 and TRBJ2-7; weak D call: TRBD1 (6 bases). The ends were cut back, 2 bases at V and 2 bases at J, with 11 bases in the middle. Germline CDR1 reads SGHKS; CDR2 reads YYEKEE (reference sequence). This CDR3 is built from 14 residues. CDR3 amino acids: CASSFRDTPYEQYF. CDR3 DNA (partial): TGTGCCAGCAGCTTCCGGGACACCCCCTACGAG.

A few counts support this clone. The CDR3 goes on 3 residues after the read ends, and that part is filled in from the germline J gene. V and J are TRBV18 and TRBJ2-7; D may be TRBD1 (6 bases). The CDR3 spans 15 residues. Trimming cost V 2 bases and J 3 bases, with 14 bases left between them. CDR1 and CDR2 from the germline V gene are KGHSH and LQKENI. This CDR3 reads CASSPGTSLNYEQYF. The sequenced part of the CDR3 DNA is TGTGCCAGCTCACCAGGGACATCACTTAACTACGAG.

This clone was detected only a few times. The DNA ends 3 residues before the CDR3 does, and the rest of the CDR3 is filled in from the germline J gene. This rearrangement joins TRBV20-1 to TRBJ2-5, with 10 bases fitting TRBD2. Germline loops: CDR1 DFQATT, CDR2 SNEGSKA (reference sequence). The CDR3 extends over 13 amino acids. The J segment lost 1 base and the V segment lost 7 bases, leaving 3 bases of the junction unmatched. The sequenced part of the CDR3 DNA is TGCAGTGGGACTAGCGGTTTCCAAGAGACC. Protein sequence: CSGTSGFQET. The complete CDR3 reads CSGTSGFQETQYF.

This clone has a handful of counts. The read finishes 3 residues shy of the CDR3 end, and the germline J gene is used to complete it. V gene TRBV19 combines with J gene TRBJ2-7, with 7 bases fitting TRBD1. V was pared by 3 bases and J by 2 bases, with 4 bases of the junction left unmatched. The CDR3 contains 14 residues. Looked up from germline, CDR1 is LNHDA and CDR2 is SQIVND (reference sequence). The CDR3 spells CASSMTTGTYEQYF. The DNA read from the CDR3 is TGTGCCAGTAGTATGACGACAGGGACCTACGAG.

The CDR3 loop reads CASSPGGGQGLSSEQYF. The covered CDR3 bases are TGTGCCAGTAGTCCCGGAGGGGGACAGGGATTAAGTTCCGAG. V gene TRBV19 combines with J gene TRBJ2-7; 9 bases are shared with TRBD1. Read coverage stops 3 residues before the CDR3 terminus; the germline J gene supplies the remainder. V shed 5 bases, J shed 6 bases, and the junction held 17 bases outside the gene matches. Germline V gives CDR1 LNHDA, CDR2 SQIVND (reference sequence). CDR3 length: 17 residues.

This clone was detected a few times. The read terminates 3 residues ahead of where the CDR3 ends, so the germline J gene completes it. The chain is built from TRBV13 and TRBJ1-1; D not resolved. The CDR3 is made up of 12 amino acids. Germline loops: CDR1 PRHDT, CDR2 FYEKMQ (reference sequence). CDR3 DNA (partial): TGTGCCAGCAGGGACTGGCGGGGAGAA. This codes for CASRDWRGE. The whole CDR3 protein reads CASRDWRGEAFF.

By frequency in the sample, this clone is medium-sized. Read data end 3 residues before the CDR3 end; the end is taken from the germline J gene. The V call is TRBV2, the J call TRBJ1-3; D is uncertain. The CDR3 is 11 amino acids. Germline assignment: CDR1 SNHLY and CDR2 FYNNEI. The V and J ends lost 6 bases and 4 bases respectively, with 4 bases between them. Partial CDR3 DNA: TGTGCCAGCAGACAAGGAAACACC. It codes for CASRQGNT. From start to end, the CDR3 is CASRQGNTIYF.

There are many counts of this clone. From the germline J gene comes the end of the CDR3, since the read stops 3 residues before it. The chain uses TRBV18 and TRBJ2-1; D may be TRBD2 (6 bases). The CDR3 is 16 residues long. CDR1 is KGHSH, CDR2 LQKENI, per germline. V shed 2 bases and J shed 1 base, with 12 bases lying between them. The CDR3 loop reads CASSPLAETSYNEQFF. The covered CDR3 bases are TGTGCCAGCTCACCATTAGCGGAAACGTCCTACAATGAG. Variable domain in full (rest from reference TRBV18 and TRBJ2-1): NAGVMQNPRHLVRRRGQEARLRCSPMKGHSHVYWYRQLPEEGLKFMVYLQKENIIDESGMPKERFSAEFPKEGPSILRIQQVVRGDSAAYFCASSPLAETSYNEQFFGPGTRLTVL.

This clone was seen a handful of times. An end of the junction does not agree with germline; a read error may underlie this. The covered CDR3 bases are TGTGCTAGCAGCTCCCGGCCGGAGGGGTCCTACAATGAG. It encodes CASSSRPEGSYNE. The entire CDR3 is CASSSRPEGSYNEQFF. J is TRBJ2-1 and V is TRBV7-7; D is possibly TRBD2 (6 bases). The read stops 3 residues short of the end of the CDR3; the missing end is completed from the germline J gene. Germline-derived CDR1 and CDR2 are SSHAT and FNYEAQ (reference sequence). The CDR3 sequence is 16 residues long.

Many counts were recorded for this clone. The CDR3 end falls 3 residues outside the read, so it is completed with the germline J gene. The sample has other DNA sequences that encode this CDR3 too. This chain joins TRBV19 and TRBJ1-5, with no clear D. V was pared by 9 bases and J by 3 bases, with 21 bases between. There are 16 residues in the CDR3. Germline V CDR1 and CDR2: LNHDA, SQIVND (reference sequence). CDR3 amino acids: CASRTGSLSINQPQHF. CDR3 DNA (partial): TGTGCCAGCCGCACGGGGAGTCTTTCTATCAATCAGCCC. Filled out from reference TRBV19 and TRBJ1-5, the complete variable domain reads DGGITQSPKYLFRKEGQNVTLSCEQNLNHDAMYWYRQDPGQGLRLIYYSQIVNDFQKGDIAEGYSVSREKKESFPLTVTSAQKNPTAFYLCASRTGSLSINQPQHFGDGTRLSIL.

This clone came up a few times. The sequence runs out 3 residues before the end of the CDR3; the remainder is reconstructed from the germline J gene. The chain uses TRBV19 and TRBJ1-5, with TRBD1 as a possible D gene (6 bases). The V end lost 1 base, the J end lost 3 bases, and 7 bases lay between the germline ends. Germline V gives CDR1 LNHDA, CDR2 SQIVND (reference sequence). The CDR3 has 14 residues. The CDR3 loop reads CASSIAGANQPQHF. The CDR3 DNA, read in part, is TGTGCCAGTAGTATAGCAGGGGCCAATCAGCCC.